A single sample is the source of the 23 T cell receptor beta chains below, sequenced in a study of T cell responses to AZD1222 COVID-19 vaccine. Sequencing used immunoSEQ multiplex PCR; TCRdb keeps in-frame clones, though not all of them. Found here are about 130,000 clones, around 90% of them singletons; the top ten hold around 20%. Sequences were derived from peripheral blood, sampled on day 0 of MenACWY control vaccination. The receptors derive from an adult in good health.

This clone was seen more than once but under ten times. The V and J genes are TRBV4-2 and TRBJ2-2, with TRBD2 as a possible D gene (6 bases). The CDR3 is 19 residues long. Germline V lookup: CDR1 LGHNA, CDR2 YNFKEQ. Trimming removed 0 bases from V and 6 bases from J, with 23 bases in between. Written as DNA, the CDR3 is TGTGCCAGCAGCCAAGATCTATATGGGATCGGGGAGGTCGCCGGGGAGCTGTTTTTT. It specifies CASSQDLYGIGEVAGELFF.

The J gene is TRBJ1-2, the V gene TRBV5-1, with unresolved D. CDR3 length: 13 amino acids. V lost 0 bases, J lost 6 bases, and 9 bases lay in between. Germline V CDR1 and CDR2: SGHRS, YFSETQ. The CDR3 DNA is TGCGCCAGCAGCTTGGGGGTGAGAAATGGCTACACCTTC. Amino acid sequence: CASSLGVRNGYTF.

This chain joins TRBV28 and TRBJ2-7, with 7 nucleotides matching TRBD2. This CDR3 has 19 residues. CDR1 is MDHEN and CDR2 is SYDVKM in the germline V gene. Losses at the gene ends were 5 bases for V and 4 bases for J; bases not matched to a gene: 23. CDR3 nucleotides: TGTGCCAGCAGTATTAGGCTGCCATCATCCAGCGGGACGACATACGAGCAGTACTTC. It yields the protein CASSIRLPSSSGTTYEQYF.

The V gene is TRBV2, the J gene TRBJ1-3; no clear D. The V and J ends lost 1 base and 6 bases respectively, with 13 bases between them. The CDR3 runs 15 residues. Germline values: CDR1 SNHLY, CDR2 FYNNEI. The CDR3 region is CASSEELARENTIYF. CDR3 in DNA: TGTGCCAGCAGTGAAGAGCTAGCTAGGGAAAACACCATATATTTT.

The chain has TRBV7-9 and TRBJ1-2; D uncertain. Trimming took 0 bases from V and 0 from J, leaving 11 bases between them. CDR3 size: 16 residues. CDR1 SEHNR and CDR2 FQNEAQ come from the germline V gene (reference sequence). CDR3 in DNA: TGTGCCAGCAGCTTAGCGCGAGGGAGGCCTAACTATGGCTACACCTTC. Its protein is CASSLARGRPNYGYTF.

This clone was seen a single time. The chain recombines TRBV15 with TRBJ1-1; D is uncertain. Trimming cost V 0 bases and J 1 base, with 6 bases left between them. Germline values: CDR1 LNHNV, CDR2 YYDKDF (reference sequence). The CDR3 sequence is 14 residues long. The DNA of the CDR3 is TGTGCCACCAGCAGAGATCCCCAGAACACTGAAGCTTTCTTT. Its protein is CATSRDPQNTEAFF.

This chain links TRBV2 with TRBJ1-3, with 8 nucleotides matching TRBD1. Germline CDR1 reads SNHLY; CDR2 reads FYNNEI. This CDR3 comprises 17 residues. V shed 2 bases, J shed 13 bases, and the junction held 19 bases outside the gene matches. The CDR3 nucleotides are TGTGCCAGCAGTGAACCGCCGACAGGGGTTGTTGTTCTGGGTATATATTTT. Translating gives CASSEPPTGVVVLGIYF.

Remarks on this clone: The same CDR3 also results from other DNA sequences found in this sample. The V and J genes are TRBV12-3 or TRBV12-4 and TRBJ2-7; D might be TRBD1 (5 bases). The CDR3 loop spans 13 amino acids. Trimming left V 2 bases short and J 1 base short, with 6 bases between. The CDR3 loop reads CASSLRGSYEQYF. The CDR3 nucleotides read TGTGCCAGCAGTTTAAGGGGTTCCTACGAGCAGTACTTC.

This chain joins TRBV3-1 (or the pseudogene TRBV3-2) and TRBJ1-5, with a tentative D call TRBD1 (5 bases). Trimming stripped 1 base from V and 0 bases from J, with 16 bases between. The germline CDR1 and CDR2 sequences are LGHDT and YNNKEL (reference sequence). This CDR3 is built from 18 residues. The CDR3 sequence: CASSQGLRTSYSNQPQHF. CDR3 DNA sequence: TGTGCCAGCAGCCAAGGGTTGCGGACATCTTATAGCAATCAGCCCCAGCATTTT.

The genes are TRBV5-6 and TRBJ1-2; D is unresolved. The germline V gene encodes CDR1 SGHDT and CDR2 YYEEEE. With 6 bases removed from V and 3 bases from J, the gap between germline ends came to 9 bases. CDR3 size: 12 residues. In nucleotides, the CDR3 is TGTGCCAGCACCAGGACTCACTATGGCTACACCTTC. Protein sequence: CASTRTHYGYTF.

The chain carries TRBV19 and TRBJ2-7; D remains ambiguous. The V and J ends lost 3 bases and 2 bases respectively, with 8 bases between them. This CDR3 comprises 13 residues. Germline V CDR1 and CDR2: LNHDA, SQIVND (reference sequence). The CDR3 spells CASSIPGPYEQYF. The CDR3, as DNA: TGTGCCAGTAGTATTCCCGGCCCCTACGAGCAGTACTTC.

The CDR3 protein is CASSLSGLGQGASYEQYF. For the CDR3, the DNA is TGTGCCAGCAGTTTATCGGGGCTCGGACAGGGTGCGTCCTACGAGCAGTACTTC. The rearrangement links TRBV27 to TRBJ2-7; 8 nucleotides line up with TRBD1. The V and J ends lost 0 bases and 1 base, in that order; junction bases with no gene match: 11. The CDR3 has 18 residues. Germline V gene data show CDR1 as MNHEY and CDR2 as SMNVEV (reference sequence).

V is TRBV6-5 and J is TRBJ1-2; TRBD1 aligns across 9 bases. Germline V gene sequence: CDR1 MNHEY, CDR2 SVGAGI. This CDR3 spans 14 amino acids. V lost 3 bases, J lost 8 bases, and 7 bases stayed unmatched. CDR3 in DNA: TGTGCCAGCAGTTATCAACAGGGGGCACAGGGCTACACCTTC. Protein sequence: CASSYQQGAQGYTF.

V is TRBV10-2 and J is TRBJ1-4; 10 bases are shared with TRBD1. CDR3 size: 15 residues. Germline V lookup: CDR1 WSHSY, CDR2 SAAADI. V trimming: 8 bases; J trimming: 3 bases; junction bases outside the gene matches: 6. CDR3 sequence: CASGGQGQANEKLFF. In DNA, the CDR3 is TGCGCCAGCGGGGGACAGGGGCAGGCTAATGAAAAACTGTTTTTT.

This chain's CDR3 is CAWDRGTWGGYEQYF. The CDR3 nucleotides are TGTGCCTGGGACAGGGGGACGTGGGGAGGTTACGAGCAGTACTTC. This chain joins TRBV30 and TRBJ2-7, with 9 bases that match TRBD1. CDR3 length equals 15 residues. After removal of 5 bases from V and 4 bases from J, the junction contained 12 bases not matched to a gene. Germline-derived CDR1 and CDR2 are GTSNPN and SVGIG (reference sequence).

This chain joins TRBV7-2 and TRBJ2-3; D gene uncertain. Germline-derived CDR1 and CDR2 are SGHTA and FQGNSA. V lost 5 bases and J lost 12, with 12 bases in between. This CDR3 is built from 11 residues. CDR3 loop: CASSAPPTQYF. The CDR3, as DNA: TGTGCCAGCAGCGCCCCTCCCACTCAGTATTTT.

The V gene is TRBV5-4, the J gene TRBJ2-2; 7 bases line up with TRBD2. CDR3 length equals 16 residues. Trimming at V came to 3 bases and at J to 5 bases, leaving 10 bases not matched to a gene. CDR1 SGHNT and CDR2 YYREEE come from the germline V gene (reference sequence). The CDR3 region is CASSSRRQGGTGELFF. The CDR3 DNA sequence: TGTGCCAGCAGCTCCCGACGGCAGGGAGGGACCGGGGAGCTGTTTTTT.

This clone was seen more than once but under ten times. This chain uses TRBV29-1 with TRBJ1-2; 8 bases agree with TRBD1. Trimming removed 5 bases from V and 5 bases from J; junction bases left unmatched: 16. CDR1 is SQVTM and CDR2 is ANQGSEA in the germline V gene. This CDR3 has 16 residues. The CDR3 DNA sequence: TGCAGCGTTCAAGGGGGACAGGCCATCTCAATGTATGGCTACACCTTC. This gives the protein CSVQGGQAISMYGYTF.

V is TRBV3-1 (or the pseudogene TRBV3-2) and J is TRBJ2-5; 12 positions match TRBD2. This CDR3 spans 17 amino acids. Germline assignment: CDR1 LGHDT and CDR2 YNNKEL (reference sequence). The V and J ends lost 5 bases and 4 bases, in that order; junction bases with no gene match: 11. The CDR3 is CASSASRLAGVTETQYF. CDR3 coding DNA: TGTGCCAGCAGCGCCTCGCGACTAGCGGGAGTCACAGAGACCCAGTACTTC.

The chain links TRBV21-1 to TRBJ2-1; the listed D gene, TRBD2, was not tested against the DNA. TRBV21-1 is tagged as a pseudogene. The CDR3 extends over 19 amino acids. The CDR3 loop is CASSKSRGTRVSSYNEQFF. DNA of the CDR3: TGTGCCAGCAGCAAAAGTCGCGGGACGAGGGTAAGCTCCTACAATGAGCAGTTCTTC.

The chain combines TRBV5-1 with TRBJ1-2; D remains ambiguous. V was shortened by 1 base and J by 6 bases, with 7 bases between the two germline ends. In germline, CDR1 is SGHRS, CDR2 YFSETQ. The CDR3 spans 12 residues. The CDR3 coding sequence is TGCGCCAGCAGCTTGAGACACGATGGCTACACCTTC. Its translation: CASSLRHDGYTF.

CDR3 sequence (DNA): TGTGCCAGCAGCCAACTTGGACCGAGCTCTGGAAACACCATATATTTT. It yields the protein CASSQLGPSSGNTIYF. The chain recombines TRBV3-1 (or the pseudogene TRBV3-2) with TRBJ1-3; D is unresolved. V was pared by 2 bases and J by 0 bases, with 11 bases between. Germline V lookup: CDR1 LGHDT, CDR2 YNNKEL (reference sequence). The CDR3 runs to 16 residues.

The genes are TRBV15 and TRBJ2-7; D unresolved. The germline CDR1 and CDR2 sequences are LNHNV and YYDKDF (reference sequence). CDR3 length equals 16 residues. V gave up 0 bases and J gave up 1 base, with 13 bases separating them. CDR3 nucleotides: TGTGCCACCAGCAGAGATTACGGACGGCAATCCTACGAGCAGTACTTC. It yields the protein CATSRDYGRQSYEQYF.